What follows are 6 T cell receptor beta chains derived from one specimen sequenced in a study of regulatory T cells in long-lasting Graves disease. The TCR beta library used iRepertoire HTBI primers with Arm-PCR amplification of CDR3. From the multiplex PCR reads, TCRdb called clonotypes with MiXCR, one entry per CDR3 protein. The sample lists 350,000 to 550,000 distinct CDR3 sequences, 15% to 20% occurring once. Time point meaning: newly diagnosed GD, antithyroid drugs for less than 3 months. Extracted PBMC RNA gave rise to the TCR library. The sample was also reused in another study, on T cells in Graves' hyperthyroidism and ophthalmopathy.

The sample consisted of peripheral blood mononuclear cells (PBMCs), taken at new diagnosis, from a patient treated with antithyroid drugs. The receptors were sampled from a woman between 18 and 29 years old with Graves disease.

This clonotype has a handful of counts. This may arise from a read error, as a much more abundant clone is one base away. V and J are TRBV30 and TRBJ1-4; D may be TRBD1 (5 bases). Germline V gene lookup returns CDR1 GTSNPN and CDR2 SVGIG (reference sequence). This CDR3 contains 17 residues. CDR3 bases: TGTGCCTGGAGCGACATGTTACGGGGCAAACGAAGGGAAAGACTGTTTTTT. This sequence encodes CAWSDMLRGKRRERLFF.

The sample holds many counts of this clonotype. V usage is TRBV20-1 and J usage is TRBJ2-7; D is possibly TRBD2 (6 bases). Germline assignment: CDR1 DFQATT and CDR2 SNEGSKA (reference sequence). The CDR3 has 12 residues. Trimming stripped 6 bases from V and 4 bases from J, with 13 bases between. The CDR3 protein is CSARVAEYEQYF. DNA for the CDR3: TGCAGTGCCAGGGTAGCGGAGTACGAGCAGTACTTC.

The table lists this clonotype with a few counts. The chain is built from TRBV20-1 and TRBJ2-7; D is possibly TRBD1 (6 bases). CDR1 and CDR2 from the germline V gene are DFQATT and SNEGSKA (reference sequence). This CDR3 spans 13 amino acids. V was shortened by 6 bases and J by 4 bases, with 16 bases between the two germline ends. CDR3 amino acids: CSAPDRPRYEQYF. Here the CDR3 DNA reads TGCAGTGCACCCGACAGGCCCAGATACGAGCAGTACTTC.

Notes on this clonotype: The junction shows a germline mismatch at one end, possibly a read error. The CDR3: CASSLGGDYEHYF. The CDR3, as DNA: TGCGCCAGCAGCTTGGGAGGGGACTACGAGCACTACTTC. The V gene is TRBV5-1, the J gene TRBJ2-7, with 7 bases that match TRBD2. Germline V gene sequence: CDR1 SGHRS, CDR2 YFSETQ. CDR3 length equals 13 residues.

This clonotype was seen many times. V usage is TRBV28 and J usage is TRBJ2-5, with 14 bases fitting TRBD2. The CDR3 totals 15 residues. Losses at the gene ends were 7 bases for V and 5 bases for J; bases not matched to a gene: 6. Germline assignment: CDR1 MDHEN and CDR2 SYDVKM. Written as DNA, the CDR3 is TGTGCCAGCATTCGACTAGCGGGAGGGCCCGAGACCCAGTACTTC. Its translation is CASIRLAGGPETQYF. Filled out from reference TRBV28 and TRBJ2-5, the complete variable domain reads DVKVTQSSRYLVKRTGEKVFLECVQDMDHENMFWYRQDPGLGLRLIYFSYDVKMKEKGDIPEGYSVSREKKERFSLILESASTNQTSMYLCASIRLAGGPETQYFGPGTRLLVL.

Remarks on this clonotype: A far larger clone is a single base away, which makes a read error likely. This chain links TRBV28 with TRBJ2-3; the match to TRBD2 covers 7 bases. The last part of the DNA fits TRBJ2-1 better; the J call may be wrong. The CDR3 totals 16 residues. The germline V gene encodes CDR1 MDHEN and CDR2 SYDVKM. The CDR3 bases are TGTGCCAGCTCTACCCTAGGGCCCCCGGCGGGACTAGAGCAGTTCTTC. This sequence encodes CASSTLGPPAGLEQFF.